The sequence of this TCR beta chain was determined in a study of T cells in Graves' hyperthyroidism and ophthalmopathy. Whole-study context: At the time of initial diagnosis and before any treatment, peripheral blood was collected.

This clonotype turned up a few times. Germline-derived CDR1 and CDR2 are LNHDA and SQIVND (reference sequence). The CDR3 runs 16 residues. Trimming took off 6 bases at V and 6 bases at J, with 21 bases between the two ends. Patients were excluded because of uncontrolled infection, other autoimmune disease, pregnancy or lactation. Amplification targeted TCR beta CDR3 regions from RNA transcripts. The HTBI primer set was used in a first-round RT-PCR of the TCR CDR3. TCRdb processed the multiplex PCR reads anew with MiXCR; each CDR3 protein has one entry. The sample gives about 420,000 distinct CDR3 sequences, approximately 15% of which show up once; 5% to 6% is in the top ten.

This TCR came from a woman between 18 and 29 years old with Graves' hyperthyroidism. The chain recombines TRBV19 with TRBJ2-1; tentatively, D is TRBD2 (6 bases). What was sequenced was blood. CDR3 DNA sequence: TGTGCCAGTAGCGCCAGGAGGGGTAGGTACGGCAATGAGCAGTTCTTC. Translation gives CASSARRGRYGNEQFF.